This paragraph reports one TCR beta chain. The data stem from a study of technical replicates of blood from a handful of donors. V was cut by 4 bases and J by 9 bases, with 16 bases left in between. This CDR3 region has 13 residues. Looked up from germline, CDR1 is ENHRY and CDR2 is SYGVKD. Clones were read by immunoSEQ multiplex PCR, and TCRdb kept only the in-frame ones, dropping some. Of around 80,000 clones in the sample, 93% are singletons; the top ten hold less than 0.3%. Sequenced: T cells isolated from PBMCs. The V and J genes are TRBV10-3 and TRBJ2-7; a weak D match, TRBD2 (6 bases). The receptor was derived from a human donor in good health. CDR3 in DNA: TGTGCCATCAGTGTTCGGAACACCGGGGGGCAGTACTTC. This translates into CAISVRNTGGQYF.